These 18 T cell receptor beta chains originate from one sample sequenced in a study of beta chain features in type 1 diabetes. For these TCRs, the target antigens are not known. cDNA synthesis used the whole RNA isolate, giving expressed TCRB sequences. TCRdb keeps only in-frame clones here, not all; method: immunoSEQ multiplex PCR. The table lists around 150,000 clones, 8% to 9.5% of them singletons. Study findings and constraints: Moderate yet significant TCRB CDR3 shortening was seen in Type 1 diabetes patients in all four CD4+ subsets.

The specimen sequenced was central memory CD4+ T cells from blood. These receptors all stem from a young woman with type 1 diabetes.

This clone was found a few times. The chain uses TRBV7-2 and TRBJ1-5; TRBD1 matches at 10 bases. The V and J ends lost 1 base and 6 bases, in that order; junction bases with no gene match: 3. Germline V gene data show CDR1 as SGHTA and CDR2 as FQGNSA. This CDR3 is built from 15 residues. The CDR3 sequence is CASSLGDRGFQPQHF. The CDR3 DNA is TGTGCCAGCAGCTTAGGGGACAGGGGATTTCAGCCCCAGCATTTT.

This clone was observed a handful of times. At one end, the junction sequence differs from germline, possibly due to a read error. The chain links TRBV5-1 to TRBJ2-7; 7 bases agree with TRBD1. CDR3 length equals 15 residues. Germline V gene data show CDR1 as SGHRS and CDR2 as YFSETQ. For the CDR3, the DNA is TGTGCCAGCAGCCCCAACCCGGCAGGGGGATACGAGCAGTACTTC. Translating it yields CASSPNPAGGYEQYF. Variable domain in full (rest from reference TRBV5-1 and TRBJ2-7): KAGVTQTPRYLIKTRGQQVTLSCSPISGHRSVSWYQQTPGQGLQFLFEYFSETQRNKGNFPGRFSGRQFSNSRSEMNVSTLELGDSALYLCASSPNPAGGYEQYFGPGTRLTVT.

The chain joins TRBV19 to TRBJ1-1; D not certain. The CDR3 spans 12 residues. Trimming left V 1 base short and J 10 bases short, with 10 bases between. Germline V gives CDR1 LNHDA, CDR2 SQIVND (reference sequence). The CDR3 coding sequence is TGTGCCAGTAGTATAGGCCCCCGAGGAGCTTTCTTT. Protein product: CASSIGPRGAFF.

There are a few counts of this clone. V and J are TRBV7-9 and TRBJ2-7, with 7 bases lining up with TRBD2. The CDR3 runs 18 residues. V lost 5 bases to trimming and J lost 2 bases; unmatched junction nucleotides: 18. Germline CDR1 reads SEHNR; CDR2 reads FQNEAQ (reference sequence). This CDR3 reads CASSDLGSGREGTYEQYF. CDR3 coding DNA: TGTGCCAGCAGCGACCTGGGCTCGGGCAGGGAGGGGACCTACGAGCAGTACTTC.

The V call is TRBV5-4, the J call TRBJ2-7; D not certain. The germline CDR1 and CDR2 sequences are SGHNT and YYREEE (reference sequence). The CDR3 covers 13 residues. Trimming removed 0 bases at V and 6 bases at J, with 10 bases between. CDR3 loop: CASSLDRQREQYF. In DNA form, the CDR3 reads TGTGCCAGCAGCTTGGATCGGCAGCGCGAGCAGTACTTC. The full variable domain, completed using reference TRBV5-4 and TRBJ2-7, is ETGVTQSPTHLIKTRGQQVTLRCSSQSGHNTVSWYQQALGQGPQFIFQYYREEENGRGNFPPRFSGLQFPNYSSELNVNALELDDSALYLCASSLDRQREQYFGPGTRLTVT.

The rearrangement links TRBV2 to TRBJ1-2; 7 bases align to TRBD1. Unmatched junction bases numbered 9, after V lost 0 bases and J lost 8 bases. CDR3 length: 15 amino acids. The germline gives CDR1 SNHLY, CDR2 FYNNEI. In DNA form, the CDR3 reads TGTGCCAGCAGTGAAGCGGAGGGACAGCTAATGGGCTACACCTTC. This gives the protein CASSEAEGQLMGYTF.

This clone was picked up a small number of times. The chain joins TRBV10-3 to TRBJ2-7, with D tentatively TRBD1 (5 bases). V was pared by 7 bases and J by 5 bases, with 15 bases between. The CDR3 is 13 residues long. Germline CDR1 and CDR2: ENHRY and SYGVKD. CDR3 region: CAITPSREDEQYF. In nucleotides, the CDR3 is TGTGCCATCACCCCCTCCAGGGAAGACGAGCAGTACTTC.

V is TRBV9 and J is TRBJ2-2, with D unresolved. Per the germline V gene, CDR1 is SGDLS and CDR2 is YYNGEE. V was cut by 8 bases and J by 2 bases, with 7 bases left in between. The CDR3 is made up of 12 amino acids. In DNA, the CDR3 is TGTGCCAGTCGGAGCAACACCGGGGAGCTGTTTTTT. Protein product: CASRSNTGELFF.

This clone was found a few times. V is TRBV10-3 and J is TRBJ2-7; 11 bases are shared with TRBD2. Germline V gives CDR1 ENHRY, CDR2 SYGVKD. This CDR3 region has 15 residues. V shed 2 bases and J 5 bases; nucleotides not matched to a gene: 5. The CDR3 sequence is CAISEGTSGSHEQYF. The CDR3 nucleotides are TGTGCCATCAGTGAGGGGACTAGCGGTAGCCACGAGCAGTACTTC.

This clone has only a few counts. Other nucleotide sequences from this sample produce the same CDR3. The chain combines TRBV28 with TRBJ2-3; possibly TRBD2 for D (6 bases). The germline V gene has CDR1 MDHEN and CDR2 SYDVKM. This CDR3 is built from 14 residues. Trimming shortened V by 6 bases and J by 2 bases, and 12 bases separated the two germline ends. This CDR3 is CASSWDSSTDTQYF. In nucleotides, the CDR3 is TGTGCCAGCAGCTGGGACTCTTCCACAGATACGCAGTATTTT. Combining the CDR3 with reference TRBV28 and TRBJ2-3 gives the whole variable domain DVKVTQSSRYLVKRTGEKVFLECVQDMDHENMFWYRQDPGLGLRLIYFSYDVKMKEKGDIPEGYSVSREKKERFSLILESASTNQTSMYLCASSWDSSTDTQYFGPGTRLTVL.

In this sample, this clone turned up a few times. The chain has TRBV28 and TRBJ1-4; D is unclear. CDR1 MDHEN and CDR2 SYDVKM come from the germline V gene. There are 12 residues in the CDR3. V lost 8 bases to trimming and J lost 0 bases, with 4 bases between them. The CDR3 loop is CASFTTNEKLFF. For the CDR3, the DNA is TGTGCCAGCTTCACAACTAATGAAAAACTGTTTTTT.

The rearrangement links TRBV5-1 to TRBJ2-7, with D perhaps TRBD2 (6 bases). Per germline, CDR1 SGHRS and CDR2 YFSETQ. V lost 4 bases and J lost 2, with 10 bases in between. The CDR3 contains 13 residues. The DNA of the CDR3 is TGCGCCAGCAGCCGGGACTTCGCCTACGAGCAGTACTTC. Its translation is CASSRDFAYEQYF.

CDR3 loop: CASSQDLLGSGANVLTF. CDR3 DNA sequence: TGCGCCAGCAGCCAAGATTTACTAGGGTCCGGGGCCAACGTCCTGACTTTC. The gene calls are TRBV4-3 and TRBJ2-6; TRBD2 might be the D (5 bases). Deletions cut 0 bases from V and 4 bases from J, with 13 bases between. This CDR3 has 17 amino acids. Germline V gene data show CDR1 as LGHNA and CDR2 as YSLEER.

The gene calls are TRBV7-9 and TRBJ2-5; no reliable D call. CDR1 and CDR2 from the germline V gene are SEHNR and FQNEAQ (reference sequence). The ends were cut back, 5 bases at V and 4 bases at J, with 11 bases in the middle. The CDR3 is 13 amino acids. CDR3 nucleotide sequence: TGTGCCAGCAGCACGCAGGTTCGAGAGACCCAGTACTTC. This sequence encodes CASSTQVRETQYF.

CDR3: CASSAPLAEETGAQYF. The CDR3 DNA is TGTGCCAGCAGCGCCCCACTAGCGGAAGAGACTGGGGCCCAGTACTTC. The chain is built from TRBV5-6 and TRBJ2-5, with TRBD2 matching 8 bases. The V gene end was trimmed by 4 bases and the J gene end by 9 bases; junction bases not matched to a gene: 17. Germline V lookup: CDR1 SGHDT, CDR2 YYEEEE. This CDR3 spans 16 amino acids. Looking up the rest from reference TRBV5-6 and TRBJ2-5 gives the full variable domain: DAGVTQSPTHLIKTRGQQVTLRCSPKSGHDTVSWYQQALGQGPQFIFQYYEEEERQRGNFPDRFSGHQFPNYSSELNVNALLLGDSALYLCASSAPLAEETGAQYFGPGTRLLVL.

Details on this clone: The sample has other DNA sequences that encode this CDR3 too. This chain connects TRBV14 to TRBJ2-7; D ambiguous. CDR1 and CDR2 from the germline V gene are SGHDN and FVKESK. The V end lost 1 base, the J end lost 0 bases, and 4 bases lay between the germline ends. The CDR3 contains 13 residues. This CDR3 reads CASSQVSSYEQYF. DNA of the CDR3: TGTGCCAGCAGCCAAGTTAGCTCCTACGAGCAGTACTTC. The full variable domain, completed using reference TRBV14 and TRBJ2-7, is EAGVTQFPSHSVIEKGQTVTLRCDPISGHDNLYWYRRVMGKEIKFLLHFVKESKQDESGMPNNRFLAERTGGTYSTLKVQPAELEDSGVYFCASSQVSSYEQYFGPGTRLTVT.

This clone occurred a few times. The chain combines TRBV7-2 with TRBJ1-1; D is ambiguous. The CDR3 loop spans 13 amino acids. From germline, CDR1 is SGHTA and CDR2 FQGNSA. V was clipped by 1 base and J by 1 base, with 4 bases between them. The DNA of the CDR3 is TGTGCCAGCAGCTTAGGGAGGAACACTGAAGCTTTCTTT. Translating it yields CASSLGRNTEAFF.

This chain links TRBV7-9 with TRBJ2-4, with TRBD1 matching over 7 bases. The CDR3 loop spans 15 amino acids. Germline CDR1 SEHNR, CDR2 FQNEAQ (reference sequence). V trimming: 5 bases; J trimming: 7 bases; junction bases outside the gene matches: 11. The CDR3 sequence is CASSASGTVANIQYF. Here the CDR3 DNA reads TGTGCCAGCAGCGCCTCCGGGACAGTTGCGAACATTCAGTACTTC. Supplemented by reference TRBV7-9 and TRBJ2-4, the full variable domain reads DTGVSQNPRHKITKRGQNVTFRCDPISEHNRLYWYRQTLGQGPEFLTYFQNEAQLEKSRLLSDRFSAERPKGSFSTLEIQRTEQGDSAMYLCASSASGTVANIQYFGAGTRLSVL.